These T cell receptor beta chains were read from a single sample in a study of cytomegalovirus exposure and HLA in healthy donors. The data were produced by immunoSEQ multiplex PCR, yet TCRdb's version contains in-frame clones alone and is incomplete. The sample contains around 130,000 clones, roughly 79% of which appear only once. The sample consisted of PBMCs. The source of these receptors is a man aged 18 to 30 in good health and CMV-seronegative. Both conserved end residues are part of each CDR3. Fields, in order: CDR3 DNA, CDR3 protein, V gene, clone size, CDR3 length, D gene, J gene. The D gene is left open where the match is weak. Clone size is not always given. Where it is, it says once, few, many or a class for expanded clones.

cdr3_nt: TGCAGTGCTAGGGATAGCGGCTACACCTTC
cdr3_aa: CSARDSGYTF
v_call: TRBV20-1
clone_size: .
cdr3_length: 10
d_call: .
j_call: TRBJ1-2

cdr3_nt: TGCAGCGTTGAAGCCCGACTAGCCTACAATGAGCAGTTCTTC
cdr3_aa: CSVEARLAYNEQFF
v_call: TRBV29-1
clone_size: .
cdr3_length: 14
d_call: .
j_call: TRBJ2-1

cdr3_nt: TGTGCCAGCACCAATGGGACAGTCTACGGCTACACCTTC
cdr3_aa: CASTNGTVYGYTF
v_call: TRBV27
clone_size: .
cdr3_length: 13
d_call: TRBD1
j_call: TRBJ1-2

cdr3_nt: TGTGCTAGTGGTTTGGTATCGGGACAGGGGGCGAGCAATCAGCCCCAGCATTTT
cdr3_aa: CASGLVSGQGASNQPQHF
v_call: TRBV12-5
clone_size: .
cdr3_length: 18
d_call: TRBD1
j_call: TRBJ1-5

cdr3_nt: TGTGCCAGCAGCCTAACATACCCCCCGGGGATCGGTGAAGCTTTCTTT
cdr3_aa: CASSLTYPPGIGEAFF
v_call: TRBV6-6
clone_size: .
cdr3_length: 16
d_call: .
j_call: TRBJ1-1

cdr3_nt: TGTGCCAGCAGCCCGGACAGGGAAAACATTCAGTACTTC
cdr3_aa: CASSPDRENIQYF
v_call: TRBV5-4
clone_size: .
cdr3_length: 13
d_call: TRBD1
j_call: TRBJ2-4

cdr3_nt: TGTGCCCGGAAGGGGGTAGCGGGGGGGCATGAGCAGTACTTC
cdr3_aa: CARKGVAGGHEQYF
v_call: TRBV30
clone_size: .
cdr3_length: 14
d_call: TRBD2
j_call: TRBJ2-5

cdr3_nt: TGTGCCAGCAGCCCGCTTGGGAGCTCTGGGGCCAACGTCCTGACTTTC
cdr3_aa: CASSPLGSSGANVLTF
v_call: TRBV5-6
clone_size: .
cdr3_length: 16
d_call: .
j_call: TRBJ2-6

cdr3_nt: TGTGCCAGCATTTCTTTCGGGCGGGGATCGGATACGCAGTATTTT
cdr3_aa: CASISFGRGSDTQYF
v_call: TRBV6-6
clone_size: once
cdr3_length: 15
d_call: .
j_call: TRBJ2-3

cdr3_nt: TGTGCCAGCAGCTTCTCAAGCACTGGCTACACCTTC
cdr3_aa: CASSFSSTGYTF
v_call: TRBV7-6
clone_size: .
cdr3_length: 12
d_call: .
j_call: TRBJ1-2

cdr3_nt: TGCAGCGTTGGAGGGTCCGAGCAGTACTTC
cdr3_aa: CSVGGSEQYF
v_call: TRBV29-1
clone_size: .
cdr3_length: 10
d_call: .
j_call: TRBJ2-7

cdr3_nt: TGTGCCAGCAGTGACTATCGAGGCCGCTACGAGCAGTACTTC
cdr3_aa: CASSDYRGRYEQYF
v_call: TRBV2
clone_size: .
cdr3_length: 14
d_call: .
j_call: TRBJ2-7

cdr3_nt: TGTGCCAGCAGCTTAGATATACTTCATGAGCAGTTCTTC
cdr3_aa: CASSLDILHEQFF
v_call: TRBV11-3
clone_size: .
cdr3_length: 13
d_call: .
j_call: TRBJ2-1

cdr3_nt: TGCGCCAGCAGCTTGGAATTGGAGAACTACGAGCAGTACTTC
cdr3_aa: CASSLELENYEQYF
v_call: TRBV5-1
clone_size: .
cdr3_length: 14
d_call: .
j_call: TRBJ2-7

cdr3_nt: TGTGCCAGCAGCAACACGGGAGAGAAGGAGACCCAGTACTTC
cdr3_aa: CASSNTGEKETQYF
v_call: TRBV7-2
clone_size: .
cdr3_length: 14
d_call: .
j_call: TRBJ2-5

cdr3_nt: TGTGCCAGCAGTTACTCCCGCGGTAATCAGCCCCAGCATTTT
cdr3_aa: CASSYSRGNQPQHF
v_call: TRBV6-6
clone_size: .
cdr3_length: 14
d_call: .
j_call: TRBJ1-5

cdr3_nt: TGTGCCAGCTCCAGGGGGGCGATAGAGACCCAGTACTTC
cdr3_aa: CASSRGAIETQYF
v_call: TRBV6-6
clone_size: .
cdr3_length: 13
d_call: .
j_call: TRBJ2-5

cdr3_nt: TGTGCCAGCAGTGGAGACAGGACTGAAGCTTTCTTT
cdr3_aa: CASSGDRTEAFF
v_call: TRBV6-6
clone_size: .
cdr3_length: 12
d_call: .
j_call: TRBJ1-1

cdr3_nt: TGTGCCAGCGGGCCCCTTCGGGGGAACACTGAAGCTTTCTTT
cdr3_aa: CASGPLRGNTEAFF
v_call: TRBV6-5
clone_size: .
cdr3_length: 14
d_call: .
j_call: TRBJ1-1

cdr3_nt: TGTGCCAGCAGCACGGGACTAGCGGGCCCCTACAATGAGCAGTTCTTC
cdr3_aa: CASSTGLAGPYNEQFF
v_call: TRBV6-6
clone_size: .
cdr3_length: 16
d_call: TRBD2
j_call: TRBJ2-1

cdr3_nt: TGTGCCAGTTTATCAGGGATCGTGTACGAGCAGTACTTC
cdr3_aa: CASLSGIVYEQYF
v_call: TRBV6-1
clone_size: .
cdr3_length: 13
d_call: .
j_call: TRBJ2-7

cdr3_nt: TGTGCCAGCTCAAAAGACAGGGACACTGAAGCTTTCTTT
cdr3_aa: CASSKDRDTEAFF
v_call: TRBV18
clone_size: .
cdr3_length: 13
d_call: TRBD1
j_call: TRBJ1-1

cdr3_nt: TGTGCCAGCAGCTTGGCCGGGGGAGTCGCTGGTGGCTACACCTTC
cdr3_aa: CASSLAGGVAGGYTF
v_call: TRBV5-6
clone_size: .
cdr3_length: 15
d_call: .
j_call: TRBJ1-2

cdr3_nt: TGTGCCAGCAGCTTAGTGAGGGTGGGAAATCAGCCCCAGCATTTT
cdr3_aa: CASSLVRVGNQPQHF
v_call: TRBV7-8
clone_size: .
cdr3_length: 15
d_call: .
j_call: TRBJ1-5

cdr3_nt: TGCAGCGTGAAGACTAGCGGGGGGGCGAACACCGGGGAGCTGTTTTTT
cdr3_aa: CSVKTSGGANTGELFF
v_call: TRBV29-1
clone_size: .
cdr3_length: 16
d_call: TRBD2
j_call: TRBJ2-2

cdr3_nt: TGTGCCAGCAGTTCCCCAGCAGGGGCGGGAGAGACCCAGTACTTC
cdr3_aa: CASSSPAGAGETQYF
v_call: TRBV27
clone_size: .
cdr3_length: 15
d_call: .
j_call: TRBJ2-5

cdr3_nt: TGTGCCAGTAGCAACGGCGGACAGACTAATGAAAAACTGTTTTTT
cdr3_aa: CASSNGGQTNEKLFF
v_call: TRBV19
clone_size: .
cdr3_length: 15
d_call: .
j_call: TRBJ1-4

cdr3_nt: TGTGCCAGCTCAGCCTTACCAACCGGGACGGGGGTCACTGAAGCTTTCTTT
cdr3_aa: CASSALPTGTGVTEAFF
v_call: TRBV18
clone_size: .
cdr3_length: 17
d_call: .
j_call: TRBJ1-1

cdr3_nt: TGTGCCAGCACCCTCACGGGGGGATTCAACGCTGAAGCTTTCTTT
cdr3_aa: CASTLTGGFNAEAFF
v_call: TRBV2
clone_size: .
cdr3_length: 15
d_call: .
j_call: TRBJ1-1

cdr3_nt: TGTGCCAGCAGCACTTACAGGCCCCCCGAGAACACTGAAGCTTTCTTT
cdr3_aa: CASSTYRPPENTEAFF
v_call: TRBV7-2
clone_size: few
cdr3_length: 16
d_call: .
j_call: TRBJ1-1

cdr3_nt: TGTGCCAGCAGTCCTTGGGAGGGGACAGGTAATTCACCCCTCCACTTT
cdr3_aa: CASSPWEGTGNSPLHF
v_call: TRBV27
clone_size: .
cdr3_length: 16
d_call: TRBD1
j_call: TRBJ1-6

cdr3_nt: TGTGCCAGCAGTTTATCGATAATACAGCAAGAGACCCAGTACTTC
cdr3_aa: CASSLSIIQQETQYF
v_call: TRBV27
clone_size: .
cdr3_length: 15
d_call: .
j_call: TRBJ2-5

cdr3_nt: TGCAGCGCAAGGGACAGAGACCACTCTGGGGCCAACGTCCTGACTTTC
cdr3_aa: CSARDRDHSGANVLTF
v_call: TRBV29-1
clone_size: .
cdr3_length: 16
d_call: TRBD1
j_call: TRBJ2-6

cdr3_nt: TGTGCCAGCAGGGGGAACAGGGGGCTTAGCGGGGAGCTGTTTTTT
cdr3_aa: CASRGNRGLSGELFF
v_call: TRBV11-2
clone_size: .
cdr3_length: 15
d_call: TRBD1
j_call: TRBJ2-2

cdr3_nt: TGTGCCAGCAGCAAAGACAGTTTTGGGATGCCGAATCAGCCCCAGCATTTT
cdr3_aa: CASSKDSFGMPNQPQHF
v_call: TRBV28
clone_size: .
cdr3_length: 17
d_call: .
j_call: TRBJ1-5

cdr3_nt: TGTGCCAGCAGCCTCGTAGCGGGGGGGATACAAGAGACCCAGTACTTC
cdr3_aa: CASSLVAGGIQETQYF
v_call: TRBV5-4
clone_size: .
cdr3_length: 16
d_call: TRBD2
j_call: TRBJ2-5

cdr3_nt: TGTGCCAGCAAGAGGGGGATTGGACAGGGTATTTCCCAGCATTTT
cdr3_aa: CASKRGIGQGISQHF
v_call: TRBV6-5
clone_size: .
cdr3_length: 15
d_call: TRBD1
j_call: TRBJ1-5

cdr3_nt: TGCGCCAGCAGCCAAGTTGGAACAGGGAAGCCTGAAGCTTTCTTT
cdr3_aa: CASSQVGTGKPEAFF
v_call: TRBV4-3
clone_size: .
cdr3_length: 15
d_call: .
j_call: TRBJ1-1

cdr3_nt: TGCAGCTACTCGAAGGGGAGGGAAGCAGATTTT
cdr3_aa: CSYSKGREADF
v_call: TRBV29-1
clone_size: .
cdr3_length: 11
d_call: TRBD2
j_call: TRBJ2-3

cdr3_nt: TGTGCCAGCAGTTTAAGAGGAGGGGCTGGAAACACCATATATTTT
cdr3_aa: CASSLRGGAGNTIYF
v_call: TRBV27
clone_size: .
cdr3_length: 15
d_call: .
j_call: TRBJ1-3

cdr3_nt: TGTGCCAGCCGGGACAAGGAGGACCACTATGGCTACACCTTC
cdr3_aa: CASRDKEDHYGYTF
v_call: TRBV14
clone_size: .
cdr3_length: 14
d_call: .
j_call: TRBJ1-2

cdr3_nt: TGTGCCAGCAGCTCCCGGACTAGCTACGAGCAGTACTTC
cdr3_aa: CASSSRTSYEQYF
v_call: TRBV7-2
clone_size: .
cdr3_length: 13
d_call: TRBD2
j_call: TRBJ2-7

cdr3_nt: TGCGCCAGCGGGGACAGCCCTACCTACGAGCAGTACTTC
cdr3_aa: CASGDSPTYEQYF
v_call: TRBV5-1
clone_size: .
cdr3_length: 13
d_call: TRBD1
j_call: TRBJ2-7

cdr3_nt: TGTGCCTGGAGATTAACCAGAACCTACGAGCAGTACTTC
cdr3_aa: CAWRLTRTYEQYF
v_call: TRBV30
clone_size: few
cdr3_length: 13
d_call: .
j_call: TRBJ2-7

cdr3_nt: TGTGCCAGCAGTTCCGGGACAGATTTTCAGCCCCAGCATTTT
cdr3_aa: CASSSGTDFQPQHF
v_call: TRBV6-5
clone_size: .
cdr3_length: 14
d_call: TRBD1
j_call: TRBJ1-5

cdr3_nt: TGTGCCAGCAGCCCGGGACAAGCTTATGGCTACACCTTC
cdr3_aa: CASSPGQAYGYTF
v_call: TRBV7-9
clone_size: once
cdr3_length: 13
d_call: .
j_call: TRBJ1-2

cdr3_nt: TGTGCCACCAGCAGAGTCGGGAACGGGCAGCAGTACTTC
cdr3_aa: CATSRVGNGQQYF
v_call: TRBV15
clone_size: .
cdr3_length: 13
d_call: .
j_call: TRBJ2-7

cdr3_nt: TGTGCCAGCAGCGTCATGGGTCAGGGCTACGAGCAGTACTTC
cdr3_aa: CASSVMGQGYEQYF
v_call: TRBV9
clone_size: .
cdr3_length: 14
d_call: .
j_call: TRBJ2-7

cdr3_nt: TGTGCCAGCAGCCGGGTAACCCCGAAGGTCGAGCAGTACTTC
cdr3_aa: CASSRVTPKVEQYF
v_call: TRBV21-1
clone_size: once
cdr3_length: 14
d_call: .
j_call: TRBJ2-7

cdr3_nt: TGTGCCAGCAGGCCGACAGGAAATGAAAAACTGTTTTTT
cdr3_aa: CASRPTGNEKLFF
v_call: TRBV14
clone_size: few
cdr3_length: 13
d_call: .
j_call: TRBJ1-4

cdr3_nt: TGTGCCAGTAACCCACGGGACAGGGGAGAGACCCAGTACTTC
cdr3_aa: CASNPRDRGETQYF
v_call: TRBV19
clone_size: .
cdr3_length: 14
d_call: TRBD1
j_call: TRBJ2-5